The T cell receptor beta chain described here comes from a study of blood T cell repertoires in COVID-19. Across the study: Collection of acute and convalescent COVID-19 samples took place in the United States, Italy and Spain.

Clones were sequenced by immunoSEQ multiplex PCR, and TCRdb holds only the in-frame ones, with some missing. Among about 87,000 clones listed, approximately 85% were seen once. The length of the CDR3 is 14 residues. CDR1 is LNHDA and CDR2 is SQIVND in the germline V gene (reference sequence). Trimming removed 6 bases from V and 0 bases from J; junction bases left unmatched: 4. The clonotype originates from a woman aged 80 or over with COVID-19, enrolled during active disease. The chain links TRBV19 to TRBJ2-7; 8 bases are a match to TRBD2. The specimen was peripheral blood. The CDR3 DNA reads TGTGCCAGTAGGCTCAGCGGGAGCTCCTACGAGCAGTACTTC. It encodes CASRLSGSSYEQYF.